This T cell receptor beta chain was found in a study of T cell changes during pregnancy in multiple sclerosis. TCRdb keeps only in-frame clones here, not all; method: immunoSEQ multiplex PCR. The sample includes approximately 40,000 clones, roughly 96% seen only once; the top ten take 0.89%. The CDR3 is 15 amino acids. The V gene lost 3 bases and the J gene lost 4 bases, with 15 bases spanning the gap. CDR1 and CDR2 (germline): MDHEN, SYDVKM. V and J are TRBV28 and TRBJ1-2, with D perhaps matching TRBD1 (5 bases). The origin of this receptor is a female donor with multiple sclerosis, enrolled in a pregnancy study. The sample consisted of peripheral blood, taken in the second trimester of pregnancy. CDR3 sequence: CASSFPAGGSYGYTF. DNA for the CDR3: TGTGCCAGCAGTTTCCCAGCGGGGGGGAGCTATGGCTACACCTTC.